A single sample is the source of the 9 T cell receptor beta chains below, sequenced in a study of control samples from healthy donors and cancer patients. TCRdb's table, derived via immunoSEQ multiplex PCR, lists solely in-frame clones and lacks some. The sample includes roughly 200,000 clones, about 90% of them seen just once. The material sequenced was blood. Every receptor here comes from a man in his thirties or forties in good health.

The chain recombines TRBV21-1 with TRBJ2-4; TRBD1, the table's D call, was not compared with the DNA. TRBV21-1 is termed a pseudogene. CDR3 size: 17 residues. The CDR3 reads CASSKGTGPLAKNIQYF. DNA of the CDR3: TGTGCCAGCAGCAAAGGGACAGGGCCACTAGCCAAAAACATTCAGTACTTC.

The V call is TRBV5-4, the J call TRBJ2-3; D remains unclear. The CDR3 covers 17 residues. Trimming left V 4 bases short and J 6 bases short, with 24 bases between. Germline values: CDR1 SGHNT, CDR2 YYREEE (reference sequence). The DNA for the CDR3 is TGTGCCAGCAGCCTATCCCGTCGAACATACCGAGCGGATACGCAGTATTTT. Its translation: CASSLSRRTYRADTQYF. The variable domain in full, completed from reference TRBV5-4 and TRBJ2-3, reads ETGVTQSPTHLIKTRGQQVTLRCSSQSGHNTVSWYQQALGQGPQFIFQYYREEENGRGNFPPRFSGLQFPNYSSELNVNALELDDSALYLCASSLSRRTYRADTQYFGPGTRLTVL.

The chain couples TRBV25-1 to TRBJ2-7; 11 nucleotides agree with TRBD1. V shed 6 bases, J shed 6 bases, and the junction held 4 bases outside the gene matches. Germline values: CDR1 MGHDK, CDR2 SYGVNS. The CDR3 is 13 amino acids. The CDR3 region has the DNA TGTGCCAGCAGACCCGGGACAGGGGGCGAGCAGTACTTC. Translation gives CASRPGTGGEQYF.

The CDR3: CASTLGGPYDEQFF. CDR3 bases: TGTGCCAGTACCTTGGGGGGGCCGTATGATGAGCAGTTCTTC. The chain has TRBV19 and TRBJ2-1, with TRBD2 as a possible D gene (7 bases). V shed 7 bases and J shed 8 bases, with 18 bases lying between them. The CDR3 covers 14 residues. Germline V gives CDR1 LNHDA, CDR2 SQIVND (reference sequence).

This clone was counted a few times. The genes are TRBV7-9 and TRBJ2-3; either TRBD1 or TRBD2 may fit D (5 bases each). Trimming removed 10 bases at V and 6 bases at J, with 20 bases between. This CDR3 is 14 amino acids long. The germline CDR1 and CDR2 sequences are SEHNR and FQNEAQ (reference sequence). The chain's CDR3 is CAIPGPRIRDTQYF. DNA for the CDR3: TGTGCCATTCCGGGGCCAAGGATTAGGGATACGCAGTATTTT.

This clone showed up just once. This chain connects TRBV7-8 to TRBJ2-1; D may be TRBD2 (7 bases). In germline, CDR1 is SGHVS, CDR2 FQNEAQ. This CDR3 has 17 amino acids. V was shortened by 2 bases and J by 6 bases, with 20 bases between the two germline ends. In nucleotides, the CDR3 is TGTGCCAGCAGCTTACGTTCGGCGGGGGCCTCTCGCAATGAGCAGTTCTTC. Amino acid sequence: CASSLRSAGASRNEQFF.

J is TRBJ2-3 and V is TRBV9, with TRBD1 matching 7 bases. Germline CDR1 and CDR2: SGDLS and YYNGEE. This CDR3 has 17 residues. With 3 bases clipped from V and 4 bases from J, the junction kept 14 bases outside the gene matches. As DNA, the CDR3 is TGTGCCAGCAGCGCTTCCGGGACAGCTCGTAGGCCAGATACGCAGTATTTT. As protein: CASSASGTARRPDTQYF. Variable domain in full (rest from reference TRBV9 and TRBJ2-3): DSGVTQTPKHLITATGQRVTLRCSPRSGDLSVYWYQQSLDQGLQFLIQYYNGEERAKGNILERFSAQQFPDLHSELNLSSLELGDSALYFCASSASGTARRPDTQYFGPGTRLTVL.

The chain joins TRBV20-1 to TRBJ1-1; D call uncertain. This CDR3 has 11 amino acids. V gave up 6 bases and J gave up 11 bases, with 16 bases separating them. Germline CDR1 and CDR2: DFQATT and SNEGSKA (reference sequence). The CDR3 protein is CSARSVGTAFF. CDR3 in DNA: TGCAGTGCGCGGTCCGTGGGCACGGCTTTCTTT.

The chain has TRBV9 and TRBJ1-2; D remains unclear. CDR3 length equals 16 residues. The V and J ends lost 0 bases and 7 bases respectively, with 19 bases between them. The germline gives CDR1 SGDLS, CDR2 YYNGEE. The CDR3 is CASSVENGGELAGYTF. DNA for the CDR3: TGTGCCAGCAGCGTAGAGAACGGTGGAGAGTTAGCTGGCTACACCTTC.